The 21 T cell receptor beta chains listed next were all sequenced from one sample in a study of blood T cell repertoires in COVID-19. Assay: immunoSEQ multiplex PCR; the TCRdb copy retains only in-frame clones and omits some. The sample contains 400,000 to 500,000 clones, approximately 87% of which appear only once. Sequenced material: PBMCs or T cells enriched from blood (not recorded which). Every receptor here comes from a woman aged 40 to 49 who had recovered from COVID-19.

The rearrangement joins TRBV10-3 to TRBJ2-3; a weak D match, TRBD2 (5 bases). CDR1 is ENHRY, CDR2 SYGVKD, per germline. CDR3 length equals 14 residues. V lost 3 bases and J lost 2, with 9 bases in between. The CDR3 DNA reads TGTGCCATCAGTGAAGGGCTAGCCACAGATACGCAGTATTTT. This encodes CAISEGLATDTQYF.

This chain connects TRBV20-1 to TRBJ1-1; D not certain. The length of the CDR3 is 13 residues. Trimming shortened V by 4 bases and J by 1 base, and 10 bases separated the two germline ends. Per germline, CDR1 DFQATT and CDR2 SNEGSKA (reference sequence). The CDR3 bases are TGCAGTGCTACTGACGTATCGAACACTGAAGCTTTCTTT. Translating gives CSATDVSNTEAFF.

The chain couples TRBV5-4 to TRBJ1-6; 7 nucleotides agree with TRBD1. CDR3 length equals 15 residues. Unmatched junction bases numbered 4, after V lost 0 bases and J lost 7 bases. Germline lookup yields CDR1 SGHNT and CDR2 YYREEE (reference sequence). CDR3 in amino acids: CASSLADRLNSPLHF. The CDR3 DNA sequence: TGTGCCAGCAGCTTGGCGGACAGGTTAAATTCACCCCTCCACTTT.

This chain uses TRBV6-5 with TRBJ1-1, with TRBD1 as a possible D gene (5 bases). V was shortened by 8 bases and J by 5 bases, with 21 bases between the two germline ends. Germline V lookup: CDR1 MNHEY, CDR2 SVGAGI. CDR3 length equals 15 residues. CDR3 sequence reads: CASVASGGGRTEAFF. CDR3 DNA: TGTGCCAGCGTCGCCTCCGGGGGAGGTAGGACTGAAGCTTTCTTT.

The chain recombines TRBV27 with TRBJ1-5, with a weak D call TRBD1 (5 bases). The CDR3 is 14 residues long. In germline, CDR1 is MNHEY, CDR2 SMNVEV (reference sequence). V was clipped by 3 bases and J by 7 bases, with 13 bases between them. CDR3 region: CASSFGQGGQPQHF. CDR3 coding DNA: TGTGCCAGCAGTTTTGGGCAGGGTGGCCAGCCCCAGCATTTT.

The chain is built from TRBV7-2 and TRBJ2-3; weak D call: TRBD2 (5 bases). Trimming stripped 1 base from V and 3 bases from J, with 11 bases between. Germline V gene data show CDR1 as SGHTA and CDR2 as FQGNSA. The CDR3 sequence is 15 residues long. CDR3 amino acids: CASSLVGGTTDTQYF. The CDR3 bases are TGTGCCAGCAGCTTAGTCGGAGGCACTACAGATACGCAGTATTTT. Based on the CDR3 plus reference TRBV7-2 and TRBJ2-3, the full variable domain is GAGVSQSPSNKVTEKGKDVELRCDPISGHTALYWYRQSLGQGLEFLIYFQGNSAPDKSGLPSDRFSAERTGGSVSTLTIQRTQQEDSAVYLCASSLVGGTTDTQYFGPGTRLTVL.

This chain joins TRBV10-1 and TRBJ1-1; D gene ambiguous. Germline CDR1 WNHNN, CDR2 SYGVQD (reference sequence). V lost 7 bases and J lost 4, with 4 bases in between. The CDR3 totals 10 residues. For the CDR3, the DNA is TGCGCCAGCACGAGCACTGAAGCTTTCTTT. Residues: CASTSTEAFF.

This clone was recorded only once. V usage is TRBV5-4 and J usage is TRBJ1-4, with 9 bases aligning to TRBD1. The junction had 5 bases not matched to a gene; V was cut back by 4 bases and J by 7 bases. CDR3 length: 14 amino acids. The germline V gene has CDR1 SGHNT and CDR2 YYREEE (reference sequence). The CDR3 DNA is TGTGCCAGCAGCCACGGGACAGGGAGTGAAAAACTGTTTTTT. Its protein is CASSHGTGSEKLFF.

CDR3 nucleotide sequence: TGTGCCAGCAGCTTAATCCTGAGGGGGGATACGCAGTATTTT. The encoded protein is CASSLILRGDTQYF. The V and J genes are TRBV7-9 and TRBJ2-3; perhaps TRBD1 as D (6 bases). V was clipped by 2 bases and J by 6 bases, with 12 bases between them. Looked up from germline, CDR1 is SEHNR and CDR2 is FQNEAQ (reference sequence). The CDR3 is made up of 14 amino acids. The full variable domain, its missing parts supplied by reference TRBV7-9 and TRBJ2-3, is DTGVSQNPRHKITKRGQNVTFRCDPISEHNRLYWYRQTLGQGPEFLTYFQNEAQLEKSRLLSDRFSAERPKGSFSTLEIQRTEQGDSAMYLCASSLILRGDTQYFGPGTRLTVL.

The chain links TRBV2 to TRBJ2-7; D not resolved. The V gene lost 5 bases and the J gene lost 3 bases, with 5 bases spanning the gap. Looked up from germline, CDR1 is SNHLY and CDR2 is FYNNEI. The CDR3 is 11 residues long. CDR3 DNA sequence: TGTGCCAGCAGTCCAGTCTACGAGCAGTACTTC. It codes for CASSPVYEQYF.

The rearrangement uses TRBV27 and TRBJ1-1; weak D call: TRBD1 (5 bases). The CDR3 spans 16 residues. CDR1 and CDR2 from the germline V gene are MNHEY and SMNVEV (reference sequence). With 4 bases removed from V and 1 base from J, the gap between germline ends came to 16 bases. This CDR3 reads CASSSRRGVKNTEAFF. As DNA, the CDR3 is TGTGCCAGCAGTTCCCGCCGGGGGGTGAAGAACACTGAAGCTTTCTTT.

V and J are TRBV11-2 and TRBJ1-2, with D possibly being TRBD1 (6 bases). The length of the CDR3 is 13 residues. Germline V gene lookup returns CDR1 SGHAT and CDR2 FQNNGV. Trimming removed 5 bases from V and 2 bases from J, with 9 bases in between. CDR3 nucleotide sequence: TGTGCCAGCAGCCGCACAGGGAACTATGGCTACACCTTC. Translated: CASSRTGNYGYTF.

The rearrangement joins TRBV10-2 to TRBJ1-5, with a possible D match to TRBD1 (5 bases). V lost 6 bases and J 3 bases, leaving 15 bases between the germline ends. The CDR3 consists of 15 residues. CDR1 and CDR2 from the germline V gene are WSHSY and SAAADI. CDR3 nucleotide sequence: TGCGCCAGCAGCCGGAACGGGGGGGACAATCAGCCCCAGCATTTT. Its translation is CASSRNGGDNQPQHF.

The rearrangement joins TRBV10-3 to TRBJ2-1, with 7 nucleotides matching TRBD1. This CDR3 has 14 amino acids. V lost 3 bases and J lost 4; bases outside the gene matches: 3. CDR1 is ENHRY and CDR2 is SYGVKD in the germline V gene. CDR3 DNA sequence: TGTGCCATCAGTGAATGGGACAGATACAATGAGCAGTTCTTC. Amino acids: CAISEWDRYNEQFF.

The J gene is TRBJ2-4, the V gene TRBV27, with D perhaps matching TRBD2 (6 bases). This CDR3 has 15 residues. Germline CDR1 and CDR2: MNHEY and SMNVEV (reference sequence). Trimming cost V 3 bases and J 9 bases, with 18 bases left between them. CDR3 amino acids: CASSFQGGLSRIQYF. In DNA, the CDR3 is TGTGCCAGCAGTTTTCAGGGAGGATTGTCACGCATTCAGTACTTC.

The chain has TRBV5-1 and TRBJ1-2; TRBD1 matches 7 bases. The V and J ends lost 5 bases and 4 bases, in that order; junction bases with no gene match: 11. The CDR3 is 15 amino acids. Germline V gene data show CDR1 as SGHRS and CDR2 as YFSETQ. This CDR3 reads CASRPGTAPRYGYTF. CDR3 sequence (DNA): TGCGCCAGCAGGCCCGGGACAGCCCCACGCTATGGCTACACCTTC.

The chain is built from TRBV5-8 and TRBJ1-1, with D perhaps matching TRBD1 (5 bases). Germline CDR1 and CDR2: SGHTS and YDEGEE. There are 15 residues in the CDR3. Trimming shortened V by 4 bases and J by 0 bases, and 13 bases separated the two germline ends. The CDR3 sequence: CASSQGQVMNTEAFF. The CDR3 DNA reads TGTGCCAGCAGCCAAGGACAAGTCATGAACACTGAAGCTTTCTTT.

The chain has TRBV6-5 and TRBJ2-1; maybe TRBD1 (6 bases). This CDR3 contains 11 residues. The V gene's germline CDR1 is MNHEY and CDR2 SVGAGI. Trimming removed 6 bases from V and 9 bases from J, with 9 bases in between. CDR3 in DNA: TGTGCCAGCAGGGGGGCAGGTGAGCAGTTCTTC. This translates into CASRGAGEQFF.

J is TRBJ2-7 and V is TRBV12-5; 12 nucleotides agree with TRBD1. The CDR3 totals 15 residues. Trimming removed 6 bases from V and 4 bases from J; junction bases left unmatched: 7. Germline V gene data show CDR1 as LGHNT and CDR2 as FRNRAP. The CDR3 DNA sequence: TGTGCTAGTGGAGATGGGACAGGGGGCCTATACGAGCAGTACTTC. Its translation is CASGDGTGGLYEQYF.

In DNA form, the CDR3 reads TGTGCCAGCAGTGAACCGACTAGCGGGAGTCCTGAGCAGTTCTTC. Encoded protein: CASSEPTSGSPEQFF. The chain joins TRBV6-1 to TRBJ2-1, with 12 bases fitting TRBD2. The CDR3 runs 15 residues. The trim removed 2 bases at V and 9 bases at J, leaving 5 bases unmatched. CDR1 and CDR2 from the germline V gene are MNHNS and SASEGT.

This clone was seen a single time. This sequence joins TRBV19 and TRBJ1-2; 7 nucleotides match TRBD1. Germline V gives CDR1 LNHDA, CDR2 SQIVND (reference sequence). With V trimmed by 7 bases and J by 6 bases, 14 bases remained unmatched. This CDR3 spans 15 amino acids. The CDR3: CASKISGGFGNGYTF. In DNA, the CDR3 is TGTGCCAGTAAAATCTCAGGGGGATTCGGAAATGGCTACACCTTC.